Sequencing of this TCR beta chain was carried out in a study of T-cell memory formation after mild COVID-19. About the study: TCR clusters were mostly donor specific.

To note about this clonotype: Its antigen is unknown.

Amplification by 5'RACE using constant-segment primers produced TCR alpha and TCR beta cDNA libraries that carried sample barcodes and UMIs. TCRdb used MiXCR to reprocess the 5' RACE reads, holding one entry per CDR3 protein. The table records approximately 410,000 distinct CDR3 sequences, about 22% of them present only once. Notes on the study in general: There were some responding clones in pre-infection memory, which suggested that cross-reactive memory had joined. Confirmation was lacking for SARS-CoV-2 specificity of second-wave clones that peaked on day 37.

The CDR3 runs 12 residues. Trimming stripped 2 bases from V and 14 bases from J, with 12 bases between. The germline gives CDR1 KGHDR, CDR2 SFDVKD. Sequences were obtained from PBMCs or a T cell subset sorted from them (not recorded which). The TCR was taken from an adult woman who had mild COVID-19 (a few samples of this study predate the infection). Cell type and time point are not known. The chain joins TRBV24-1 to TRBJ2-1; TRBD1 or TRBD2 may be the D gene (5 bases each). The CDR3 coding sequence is TGTGCCACCAGTGATTCTGGGGGAGTGGAGTTCTTC. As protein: CATSDSGGVEFF.